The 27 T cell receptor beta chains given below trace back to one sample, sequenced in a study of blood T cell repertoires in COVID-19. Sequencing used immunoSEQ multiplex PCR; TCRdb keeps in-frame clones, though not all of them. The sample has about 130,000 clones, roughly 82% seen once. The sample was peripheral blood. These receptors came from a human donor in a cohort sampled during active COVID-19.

The CDR3 coding sequence is TGTGCCACGAGTCCTGATCTGATTGAAAAACTGTTTTTT. Protein: CATSPDLIEKLFF. The genes are TRBV15 and TRBJ1-4; D is unresolved. CDR1 and CDR2 (germline): LNHNV, YYDKDF (reference sequence). The CDR3 extends over 13 amino acids. The V end was cut by 9 bases, the J end by 7 bases, with 15 bases between.

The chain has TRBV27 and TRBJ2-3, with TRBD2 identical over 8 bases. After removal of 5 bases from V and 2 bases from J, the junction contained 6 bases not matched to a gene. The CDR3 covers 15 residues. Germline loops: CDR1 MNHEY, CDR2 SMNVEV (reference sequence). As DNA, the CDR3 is TGTGCCAGCAGTCCGACTAGCGACCACACAGATACGCAGTATTTT. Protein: CASSPTSDHTDTQYF.

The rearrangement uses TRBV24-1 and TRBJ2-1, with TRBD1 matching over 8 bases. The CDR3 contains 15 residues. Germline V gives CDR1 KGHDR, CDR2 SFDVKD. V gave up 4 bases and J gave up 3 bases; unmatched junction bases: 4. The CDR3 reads CATSETGEIYNEQFF. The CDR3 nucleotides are TGTGCCACCAGTGAGACAGGGGAGATCTACAATGAGCAGTTCTTC.

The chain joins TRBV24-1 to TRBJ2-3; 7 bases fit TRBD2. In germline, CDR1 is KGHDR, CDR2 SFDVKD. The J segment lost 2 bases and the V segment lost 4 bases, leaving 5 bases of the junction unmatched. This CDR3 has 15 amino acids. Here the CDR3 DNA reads TGTGCCACCAGTGACCCGGGACTAAACACAGATACGCAGTATTTT. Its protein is CATSDPGLNTDTQYF.

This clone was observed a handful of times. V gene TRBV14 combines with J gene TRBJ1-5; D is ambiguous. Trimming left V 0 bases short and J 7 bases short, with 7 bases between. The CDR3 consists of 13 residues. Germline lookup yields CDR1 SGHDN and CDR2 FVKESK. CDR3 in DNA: TGTGCCAGCAGCCAAGACCCCGGGCAGCCCCAGCATTTT. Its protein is CASSQDPGQPQHF.

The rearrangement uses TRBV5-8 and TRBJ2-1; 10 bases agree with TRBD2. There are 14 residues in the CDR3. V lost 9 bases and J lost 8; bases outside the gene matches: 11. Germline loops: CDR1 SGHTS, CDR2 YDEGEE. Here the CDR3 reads CATSPSGSRDEQFF. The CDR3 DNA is TGTGCCACCTCACCTAGCGGGAGTAGGGATGAGCAGTTCTTC.

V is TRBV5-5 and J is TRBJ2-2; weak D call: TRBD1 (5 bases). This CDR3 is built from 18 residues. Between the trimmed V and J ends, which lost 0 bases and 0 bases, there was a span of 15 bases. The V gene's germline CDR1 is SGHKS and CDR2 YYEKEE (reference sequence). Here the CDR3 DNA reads TGTGCCAGCAGCTTGGCATTCCAGGGTCTGGCGAACACCGGGGAGCTGTTTTTT. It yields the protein CASSLAFQGLANTGELFF. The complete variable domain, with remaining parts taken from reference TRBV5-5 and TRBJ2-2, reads DAGVTQSPTHLIKTRGQQVTLRCSPISGHKSVSWYQQVLGQGPQFIFQYYEKEERGRGNFPDRFSARQFPNYSSELNVNALLLGDSALYLCASSLAFQGLANTGELFFGEGSRLTVL.

The CDR3 DNA follows: TGTGCCAGTAGTCCGACTAGCGGGAGGATTGAGCAGTTCTTC. This sequence encodes CASSPTSGRIEQFF. V is TRBV19 and J is TRBJ2-1; 13 bases agree with TRBD2. CDR3 length: 14 amino acids. V dropped 5 bases and J dropped 9; count of bases not matched to a gene: 4. Germline CDR1 reads LNHDA; CDR2 reads SQIVND (reference sequence).

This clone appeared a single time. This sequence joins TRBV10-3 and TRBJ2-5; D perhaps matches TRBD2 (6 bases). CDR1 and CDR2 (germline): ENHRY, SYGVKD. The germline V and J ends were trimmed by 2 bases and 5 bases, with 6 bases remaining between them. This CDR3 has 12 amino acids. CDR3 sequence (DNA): TGTGCCATCAGTGAGCGGGGGGAGACCCAGTACTTC. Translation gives CAISERGETQYF.

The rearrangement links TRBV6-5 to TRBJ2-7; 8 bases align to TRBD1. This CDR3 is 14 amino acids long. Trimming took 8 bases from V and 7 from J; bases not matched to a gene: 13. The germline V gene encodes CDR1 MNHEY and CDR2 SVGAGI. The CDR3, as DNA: TGTGCCAGCGGAAGGACAGGGTCCCCCTGGGAGCAGTACTTC. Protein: CASGRTGSPWEQYF.

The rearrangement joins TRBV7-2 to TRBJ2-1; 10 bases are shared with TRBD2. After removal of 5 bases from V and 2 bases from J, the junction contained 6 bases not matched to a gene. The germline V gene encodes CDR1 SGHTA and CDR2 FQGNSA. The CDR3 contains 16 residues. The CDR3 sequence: CASSPSGRPTYNEQFF. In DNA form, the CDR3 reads TGTGCCAGCAGCCCTAGCGGGAGACCGACCTACAATGAGCAGTTCTTC. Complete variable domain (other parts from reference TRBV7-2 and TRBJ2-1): GAGVSQSPSNKVTEKGKDVELRCDPISGHTALYWYRQSLGQGLEFLIYFQGNSAPDKSGLPSDRFSAERTGGSVSTLTIQRTQQEDSAVYLCASSPSGRPTYNEQFFGPGTRLTVL.

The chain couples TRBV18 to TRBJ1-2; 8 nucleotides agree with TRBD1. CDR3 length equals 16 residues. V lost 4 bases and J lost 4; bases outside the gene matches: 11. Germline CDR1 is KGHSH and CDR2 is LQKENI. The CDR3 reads CASSRETRGTGYGYTF. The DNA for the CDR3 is TGTGCCAGCTCACGGGAGACCAGGGGGACAGGCTATGGCTACACCTTC.

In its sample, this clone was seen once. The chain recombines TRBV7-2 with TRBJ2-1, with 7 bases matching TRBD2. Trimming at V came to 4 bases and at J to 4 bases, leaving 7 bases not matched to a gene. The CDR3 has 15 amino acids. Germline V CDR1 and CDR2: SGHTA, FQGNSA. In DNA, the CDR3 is TGTGCCAGCAGCTCCGAGAGCGGGACTTACAATGAGCAGTTCTTC. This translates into CASSSESGTYNEQFF.

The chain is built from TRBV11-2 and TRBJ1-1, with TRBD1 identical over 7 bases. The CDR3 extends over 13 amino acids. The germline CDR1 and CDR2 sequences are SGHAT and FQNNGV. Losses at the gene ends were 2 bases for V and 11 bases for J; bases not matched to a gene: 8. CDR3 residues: CASSLRQGVGAFF. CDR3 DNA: TGTGCCAGCAGCTTAAGGCAGGGGGTAGGGGCTTTCTTT.

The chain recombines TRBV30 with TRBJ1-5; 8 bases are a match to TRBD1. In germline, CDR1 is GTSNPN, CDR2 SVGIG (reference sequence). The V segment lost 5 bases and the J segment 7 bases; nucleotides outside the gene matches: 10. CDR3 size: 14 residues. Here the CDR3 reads CAWVRTGSRQPQHF. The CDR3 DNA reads TGTGCCTGGGTTCGGACAGGGAGTCGACAGCCCCAGCATTTT.

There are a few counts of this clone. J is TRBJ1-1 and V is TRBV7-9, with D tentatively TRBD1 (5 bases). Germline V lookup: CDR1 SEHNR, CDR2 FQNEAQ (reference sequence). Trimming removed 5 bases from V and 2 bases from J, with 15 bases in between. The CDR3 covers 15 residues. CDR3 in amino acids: CASSPWADSNTEAFF. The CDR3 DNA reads TGTGCCAGCAGCCCTTGGGCCGACAGTAACACTGAAGCTTTCTTT.

This CDR3 reads CASSDFVGTGDLSYNEQFF. The CDR3, as DNA: TGTGCCAGCAGTGACTTTGTAGGGACAGGGGATCTCTCCTACAATGAGCAGTTCTTC. The gene calls are TRBV6-1 and TRBJ2-1; 10 nucleotides line up with TRBD1. The CDR3 sequence is 19 residues long. V lost 3 bases to trimming and J lost 0 bases; unmatched junction nucleotides: 11. Germline CDR1 MNHNS, CDR2 SASEGT.

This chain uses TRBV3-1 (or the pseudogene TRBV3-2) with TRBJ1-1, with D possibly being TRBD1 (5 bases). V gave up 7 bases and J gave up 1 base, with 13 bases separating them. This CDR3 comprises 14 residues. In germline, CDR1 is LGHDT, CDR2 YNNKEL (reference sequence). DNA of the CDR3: TGTGCCAGCACCCCTTATACAGGGAACACTGAAGCTTTCTTT. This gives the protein CASTPYTGNTEAFF.

The CDR3 protein is CASSHFPSSYEQYF. The DNA of the CDR3 is TGCGCCAGCAGCCATTTTCCCTCTTCCTACGAGCAGTACTTC. The genes are TRBV4-3 and TRBJ2-7, with no clear D. Trimming left V 3 bases short and J 1 base short, with 10 bases between. The CDR3 has 14 amino acids. The V gene's germline CDR1 is LGHNA and CDR2 YSLEER.

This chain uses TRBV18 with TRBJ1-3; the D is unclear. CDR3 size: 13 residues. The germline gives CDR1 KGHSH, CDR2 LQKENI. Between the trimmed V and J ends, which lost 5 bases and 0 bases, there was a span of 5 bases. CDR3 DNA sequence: TGTGCCAGCTCAGCGTACTCTGGAAACACCATATATTTT. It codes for CASSAYSGNTIYF.

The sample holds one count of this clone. CDR3 DNA sequence: TGCAGTGCTAGTAGGGGAGGTGGCTACACCTTC. Translated: CSASRGGGYTF. The rearrangement joins TRBV20-1 to TRBJ1-2; D perhaps matches TRBD1 (5 bases). Germline loops: CDR1 DFQATT, CDR2 SNEGSKA (reference sequence). V was shortened by 3 bases and J by 7 bases, with 9 bases between the two germline ends. This CDR3 has 11 amino acids.

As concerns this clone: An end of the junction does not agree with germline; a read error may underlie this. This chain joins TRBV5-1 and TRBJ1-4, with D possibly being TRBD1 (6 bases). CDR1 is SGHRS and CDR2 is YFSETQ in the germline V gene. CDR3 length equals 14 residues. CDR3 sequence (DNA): TGCGCCAGCAGCCGACAGGCAGGCAATGAAAAGCTGTTTTTT. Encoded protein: CASSRQAGNEKLFF.

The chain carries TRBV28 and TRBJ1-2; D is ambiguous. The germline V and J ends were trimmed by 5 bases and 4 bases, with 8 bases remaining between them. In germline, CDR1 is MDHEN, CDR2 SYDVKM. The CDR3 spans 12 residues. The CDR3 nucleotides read TGTGCCAGCAGTCTAACGTCCTATGGCTACACCTTC. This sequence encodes CASSLTSYGYTF.

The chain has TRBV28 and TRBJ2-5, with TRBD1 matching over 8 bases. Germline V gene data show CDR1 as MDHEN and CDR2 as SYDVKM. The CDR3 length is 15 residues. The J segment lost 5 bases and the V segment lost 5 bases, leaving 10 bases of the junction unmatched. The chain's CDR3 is CASSPRTGRGETQYF. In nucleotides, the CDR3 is TGTGCCAGCAGTCCACGGACAGGGAGAGGGGAGACCCAGTACTTC.

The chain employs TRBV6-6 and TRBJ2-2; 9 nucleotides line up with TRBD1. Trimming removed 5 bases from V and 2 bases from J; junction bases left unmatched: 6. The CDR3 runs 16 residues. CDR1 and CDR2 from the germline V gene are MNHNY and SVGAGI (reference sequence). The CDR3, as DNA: TGTGCCAGCAGTAAAGGGACAGGGCCCAACACCGGGGAGCTGTTTTTT. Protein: CASSKGTGPNTGELFF.

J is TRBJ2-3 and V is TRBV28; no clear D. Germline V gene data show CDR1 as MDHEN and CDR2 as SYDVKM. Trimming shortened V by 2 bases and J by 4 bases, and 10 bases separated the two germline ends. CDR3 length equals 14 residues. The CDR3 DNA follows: TGTGCCAGCAGTTTAAACGGTGCCGCAGATACGCAGTATTTT. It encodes CASSLNGAADTQYF. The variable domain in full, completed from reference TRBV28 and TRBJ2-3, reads DVKVTQSSRYLVKRTGEKVFLECVQDMDHENMFWYRQDPGLGLRLIYFSYDVKMKEKGDIPEGYSVSREKKERFSLILESASTNQTSMYLCASSLNGAADTQYFGPGTRLTVL.

Written as DNA, the CDR3 is TGCGCCAGCAGCCCGGACGGGAGGACCACTGACAATGAGCAGTTCTTC. It yields the protein CASSPDGRTTDNEQFF. This chain links TRBV5-1 with TRBJ2-1; TRBD2 matches 7 bases. Germline CDR1 is SGHRS and CDR2 is YFSETQ. The length of the CDR3 is 16 residues. The V segment lost 4 bases and the J segment 5 bases; nucleotides outside the gene matches: 12.